Listed here are 2 T cell receptor beta chains from one sample, sequenced in a study of shared clonotypes between healthy human individuals. Profiling relied on immunoSEQ multiplex PCR, and the TCRdb table lists in-frame clones only, not all of them. The sample consists of about 1.1 million clones, 70% to 80% of them appearing once. The sequencing sample was made of memory CD4+ T cells from PBMCs. Regarding subset: CD45RA-negative fraction. The receptors stem from a man younger than 35 in good health. Some clones in this sample may be carry-over from other donors' samples.

The V and J genes are TRBV7-8 and TRBJ2-7; 8 bases match TRBD2. Germline CDR1 and CDR2: SGHVS and FQNEAQ. Trimming took 5 bases from V and 3 from J; bases not matched to a gene: 3. This CDR3 contains 13 residues. The CDR3, as DNA: TGTGCCAGCAGCCGACTAGCGAACTACGAGCAGTACTTC. Encoded protein: CASSRLANYEQYF.

J is TRBJ1-2 and V is TRBV19, with 10 bases identical to TRBD1. The V gene end was trimmed by 3 bases and the J gene end by 4 bases; junction bases not matched to a gene: 5. The germline V gene encodes CDR1 LNHDA and CDR2 SQIVND (reference sequence). This CDR3 is 15 amino acids long. CDR3 amino acids: CASSMTTGGPYGYTF. CDR3 DNA: TGTGCCAGTAGTATGACGACAGGGGGCCCCTATGGCTACACCTTC.